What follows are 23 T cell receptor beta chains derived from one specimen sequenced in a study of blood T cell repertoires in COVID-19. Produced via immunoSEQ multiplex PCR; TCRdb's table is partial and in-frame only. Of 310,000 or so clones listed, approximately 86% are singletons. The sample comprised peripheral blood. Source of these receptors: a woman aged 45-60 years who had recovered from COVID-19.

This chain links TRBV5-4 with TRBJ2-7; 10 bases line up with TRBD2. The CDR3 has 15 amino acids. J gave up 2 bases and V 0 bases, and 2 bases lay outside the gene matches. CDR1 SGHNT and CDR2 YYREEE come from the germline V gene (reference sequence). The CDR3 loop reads CASSLAGLAAYEQYF. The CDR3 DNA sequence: TGTGCCAGCAGCTTGGCCGGACTAGCGGCCTACGAGCAGTACTTC.

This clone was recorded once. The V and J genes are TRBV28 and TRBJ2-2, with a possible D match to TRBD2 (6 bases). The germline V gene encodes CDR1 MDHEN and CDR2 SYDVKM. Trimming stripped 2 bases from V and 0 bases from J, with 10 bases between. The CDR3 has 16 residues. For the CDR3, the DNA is TGTGCCAGCAGTTTACAGCGGGCTCCGAACACCGGGGAGCTGTTTTTT. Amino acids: CASSLQRAPNTGELFF.

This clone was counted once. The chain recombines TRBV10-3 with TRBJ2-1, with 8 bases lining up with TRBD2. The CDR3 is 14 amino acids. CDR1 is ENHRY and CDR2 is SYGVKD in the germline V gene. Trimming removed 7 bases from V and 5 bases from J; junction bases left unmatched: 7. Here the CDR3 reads CAITAAGGDNEQFF. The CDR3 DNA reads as TGTGCCATCACGGCGGCCGGGGGGGACAATGAGCAGTTCTTC.

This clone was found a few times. CDR3 residues: CASSVVPRTDTQYF. In DNA form, the CDR3 reads TGTGCCAGCAGCGTAGTCCCTAGGACAGATACGCAGTATTTT. The chain employs TRBV9 and TRBJ2-3; no definite D call. The CDR3 is 14 amino acids. Trimming left V 0 bases short and J 3 bases short, with 8 bases between. CDR1 and CDR2 (germline): SGDLS, YYNGEE.

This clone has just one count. CDR3 sequence: CASSRLTGGGGELFF. DNA of the CDR3: TGTGCCAGCAGCCGCCTGACAGGGGGAGGCGGGGAGCTGTTTTTT. The chain recombines TRBV11-3 with TRBJ2-2; 9 bases agree with TRBD1. After removal of 5 bases from V and 7 bases from J, the junction contained 8 bases not matched to a gene. Per germline, CDR1 SGHNT and CDR2 YENEEA. CDR3 size: 15 residues.

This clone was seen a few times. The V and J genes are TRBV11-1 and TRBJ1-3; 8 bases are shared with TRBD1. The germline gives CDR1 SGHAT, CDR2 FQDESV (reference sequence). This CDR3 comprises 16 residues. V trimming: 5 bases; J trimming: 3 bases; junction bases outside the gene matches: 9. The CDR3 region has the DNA TGTGCCAGCAGCAAGACCCAGGGGGCATATGGAAACACCATATATTTT. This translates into CASSKTQGAYGNTIYF.

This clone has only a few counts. In nucleotides, the CDR3 is TGTGCCAGCAGCTTTGAGGGCCTGAACACTGAAGCTTTCTTT. Protein sequence: CASSFEGLNTEAFF. The V and J genes are TRBV7-9 and TRBJ1-1; D call uncertain. V was trimmed by 3 bases and J by 0 bases, leaving 8 bases between them. The CDR3 spans 14 residues. Germline loops: CDR1 SEHNR, CDR2 FQNEAQ (reference sequence).

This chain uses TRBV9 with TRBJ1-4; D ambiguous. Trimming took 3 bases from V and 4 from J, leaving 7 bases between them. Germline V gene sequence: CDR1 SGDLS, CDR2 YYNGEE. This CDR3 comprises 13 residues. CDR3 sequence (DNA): TGTGCCAGCAGCGCCTCGGGTAATGAAAAACTGTTTTTT. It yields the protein CASSASGNEKLFF.

The CDR3 protein is CASSSYSSYEQYF. For the CDR3, the DNA is TGTGCCAGCAGCTCCTATAGCTCCTACGAGCAGTACTTC. This chain links TRBV5-4 with TRBJ2-7; unclear D gene. CDR3 length equals 13 residues. V lost 3 bases, J lost 0 bases, and 7 bases lay in between. Per the germline V gene, CDR1 is SGHNT and CDR2 is YYREEE (reference sequence).

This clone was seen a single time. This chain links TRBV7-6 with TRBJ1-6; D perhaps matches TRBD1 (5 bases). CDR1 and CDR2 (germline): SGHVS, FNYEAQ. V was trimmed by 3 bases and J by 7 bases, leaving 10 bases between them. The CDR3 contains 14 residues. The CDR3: CASSLGGSNSPLHF. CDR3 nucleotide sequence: TGTGCCAGCAGCTTGGGGGGTAGCAATTCACCCCTCCACTTT.

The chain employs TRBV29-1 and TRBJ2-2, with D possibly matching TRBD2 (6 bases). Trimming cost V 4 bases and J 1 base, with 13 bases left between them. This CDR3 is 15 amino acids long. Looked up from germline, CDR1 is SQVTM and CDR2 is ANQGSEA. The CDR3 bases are TGCAGCGTTGTCCGCGGGGCCAGGAACACCGGGGAGCTGTTTTTT. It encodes CSVVRGARNTGELFF.

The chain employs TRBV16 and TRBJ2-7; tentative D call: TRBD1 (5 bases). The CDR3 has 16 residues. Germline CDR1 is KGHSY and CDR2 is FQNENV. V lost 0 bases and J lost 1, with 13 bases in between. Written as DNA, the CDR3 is TGTGCCAGCAGCCAATCACCCCCTACAGGTTCCTACGAGCAGTACTTC. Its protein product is CASSQSPPTGSYEQYF.

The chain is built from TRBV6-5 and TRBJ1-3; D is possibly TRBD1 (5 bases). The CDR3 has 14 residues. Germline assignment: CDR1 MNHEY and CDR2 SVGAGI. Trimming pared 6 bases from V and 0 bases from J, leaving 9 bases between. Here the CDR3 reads CASRPDSSGNTIYF. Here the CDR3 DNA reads TGTGCCAGCAGACCAGACAGCTCTGGAAACACCATATATTTT.

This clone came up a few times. Here the CDR3 reads CASSITGGRGNGELFF. CDR3 nucleotide sequence: TGTGCCAGCAGCATAACAGGGGGCAGGGGGAACGGGGAGCTGTTTTTT. The chain joins TRBV5-4 to TRBJ2-2, with 9 positions matching TRBD1. Germline V gene lookup returns CDR1 SGHNT and CDR2 YYREEE (reference sequence). Losses at the gene ends were 4 bases for V and 7 bases for J; bases not matched to a gene: 11. This CDR3 is built from 16 residues.

CDR3 amino acids: CASSLYRDNPGNTIYF. CDR3 coding DNA: TGCGCCAGCAGCCTATACCGGGACAACCCTGGAAACACCATATATTTT. The V and J genes are TRBV4-1 and TRBJ1-3, with D possibly matching TRBD1 (6 bases). This CDR3 has 16 residues. V was trimmed by 4 bases and J by 2 bases, leaving 15 bases between them. The germline CDR1 and CDR2 sequences are MGHRA and YSYEKL.

CDR3: CASSLFGGNEQFF. CDR3 sequence (DNA): TGTGCCAGCAGCTTGTTCGGCGGCAATGAGCAGTTCTTC. The chain combines TRBV5-6 with TRBJ2-1; D is uncertain. V lost 1 base, J lost 6 bases, and 8 bases lay in between. The CDR3 consists of 13 residues. Germline V lookup: CDR1 SGHDT, CDR2 YYEEEE.

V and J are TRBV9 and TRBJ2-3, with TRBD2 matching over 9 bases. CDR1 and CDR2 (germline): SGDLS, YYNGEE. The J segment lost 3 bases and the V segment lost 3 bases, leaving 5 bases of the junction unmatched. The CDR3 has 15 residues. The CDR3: CASSALAGLTDTQYF. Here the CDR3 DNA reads TGTGCCAGCAGCGCCCTAGCGGGATTAACAGATACGCAGTATTTT.

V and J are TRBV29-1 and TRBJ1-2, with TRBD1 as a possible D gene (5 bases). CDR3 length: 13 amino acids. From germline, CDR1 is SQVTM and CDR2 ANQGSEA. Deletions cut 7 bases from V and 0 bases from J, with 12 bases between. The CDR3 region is CSAEAQANYGYTF. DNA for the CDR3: TGCAGCGCTGAGGCACAGGCTAACTATGGCTACACCTTC.

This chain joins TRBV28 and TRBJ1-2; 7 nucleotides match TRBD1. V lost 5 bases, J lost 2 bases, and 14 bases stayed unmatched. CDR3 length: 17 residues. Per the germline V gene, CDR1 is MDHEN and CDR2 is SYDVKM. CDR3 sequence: CASSAWDSHTLNYGYTF. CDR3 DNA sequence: TGTGCCAGCAGTGCCTGGGACAGCCACACTTTAAACTATGGCTACACCTTC.

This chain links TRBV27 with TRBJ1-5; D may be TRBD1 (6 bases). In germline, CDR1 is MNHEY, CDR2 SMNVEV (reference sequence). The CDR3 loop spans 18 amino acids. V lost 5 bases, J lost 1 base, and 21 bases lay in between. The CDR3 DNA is TGTGCCAGCAGTCCGATATCCGGTAGGACAGTCAGCAATCAGCCCCAGCATTTT. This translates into CASSPISGRTVSNQPQHF.

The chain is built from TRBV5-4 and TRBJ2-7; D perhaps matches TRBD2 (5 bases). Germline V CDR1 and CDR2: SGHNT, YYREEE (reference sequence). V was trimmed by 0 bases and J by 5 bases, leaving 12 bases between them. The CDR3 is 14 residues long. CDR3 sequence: CASSLDREFNEQYF. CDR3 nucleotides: TGTGCCAGCAGCTTGGATCGGGAATTTAACGAGCAGTACTTC.

CDR3 amino acids: CASSLRGLGEKLFF. The CDR3 nucleotides are TGTGCCAGCAGCCTCAGGGGGCTTGGAGAAAAACTGTTTTTT. The genes are TRBV6-5 and TRBJ1-4, with TRBD1 identical over 8 bases. Trimming at V came to 6 bases and at J to 8 bases, leaving 8 bases not matched to a gene. The CDR3 length is 14 residues. Germline CDR1 MNHEY, CDR2 SVGAGI.

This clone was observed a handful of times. CDR3 sequence (DNA): TGTGCCAGCAGCAAAGGGGTAGGGGGAGTTGCCACTGAAGCTTTCTTT. Amino acids: CASSKGVGGVATEAFF. The chain carries TRBV21-1 and TRBJ1-1; no check of the table's D call, TRBD1, against the DNA was made. TRBV21-1 is reported as a pseudogene. This CDR3 region has 16 residues.